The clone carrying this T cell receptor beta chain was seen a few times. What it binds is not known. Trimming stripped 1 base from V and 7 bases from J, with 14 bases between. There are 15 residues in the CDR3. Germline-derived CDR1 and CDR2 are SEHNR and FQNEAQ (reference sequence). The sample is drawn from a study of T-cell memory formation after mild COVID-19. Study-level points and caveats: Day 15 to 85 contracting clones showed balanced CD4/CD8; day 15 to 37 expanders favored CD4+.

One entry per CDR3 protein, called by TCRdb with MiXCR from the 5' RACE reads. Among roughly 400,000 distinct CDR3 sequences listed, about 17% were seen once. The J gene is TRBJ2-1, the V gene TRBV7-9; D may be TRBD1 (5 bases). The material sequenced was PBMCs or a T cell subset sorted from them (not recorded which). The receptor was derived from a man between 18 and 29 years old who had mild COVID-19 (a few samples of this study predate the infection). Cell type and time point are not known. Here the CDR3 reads CASSLVSQGKNEQFF. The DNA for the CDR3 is TGTGCCAGCAGCTTAGTTTCGCAGGGTAAGAATGAGCAGTTCTTC.